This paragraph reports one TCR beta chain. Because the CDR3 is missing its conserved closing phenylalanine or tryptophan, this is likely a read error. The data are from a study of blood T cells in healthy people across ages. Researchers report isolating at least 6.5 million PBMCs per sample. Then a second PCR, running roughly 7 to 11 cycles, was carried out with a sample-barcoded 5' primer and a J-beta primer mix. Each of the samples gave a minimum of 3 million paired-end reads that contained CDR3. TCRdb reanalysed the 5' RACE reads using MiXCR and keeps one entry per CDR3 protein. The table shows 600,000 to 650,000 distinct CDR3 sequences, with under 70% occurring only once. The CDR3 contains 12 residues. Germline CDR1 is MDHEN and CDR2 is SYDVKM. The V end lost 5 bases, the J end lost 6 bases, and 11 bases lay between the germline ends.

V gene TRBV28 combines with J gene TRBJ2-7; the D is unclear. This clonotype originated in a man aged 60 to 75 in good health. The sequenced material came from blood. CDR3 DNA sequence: TGTGCCAGCAGTCTAAATCTCCTCGAGCAGTACTTA. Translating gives CASSLNLLEQYL.